This T cell receptor (beta chain) was sequenced for a study of cytomegalovirus exposure and HLA in healthy donors. Study-wide results and caveats: Being indistinguishable, some V segments were excluded, TRBV6-2 and TRBV6-3 among them. Later analysis associated a missense DCLRE1C variant with TCR beta V- and J-gene trimming. Sequence variants that were highly shared formed a cluster that was likely a sequencing artifact. HLA alleles were associated with fewer than 20,000 TCR beta sequences in a later analysis at 0.05 false discovery rate.

With regard to this clone: Its antigen is not known.

Germline V CDR1 and CDR2: SEHNR, FQNEAQ (reference sequence). The V gene end was trimmed by 2 bases and the J gene end by 0 bases; junction bases not matched to a gene: 4. This CDR3 is built from 16 residues. 60 Vbeta and 13 Jbeta primers were used in PCR. Sequenced by immunoSEQ multiplex PCR; TCRdb stores in-frame clones only, minus some. The table has fewer than 200,000 clones, around 68% seen once. The sequenced material came from PBMCs. The TCR comes from a woman between 35 and 50 years old in good health and CMV-seropositive. V and J are TRBV7-9 and TRBJ2-1; 7 positions agree with TRBD2. The CDR3 nucleotides read TGTGCCAGCAGCTTATCGGCGGGAGACTCCTACAATGAGCAGTTCTTC. This gives the protein CASSLSAGDSYNEQFF.